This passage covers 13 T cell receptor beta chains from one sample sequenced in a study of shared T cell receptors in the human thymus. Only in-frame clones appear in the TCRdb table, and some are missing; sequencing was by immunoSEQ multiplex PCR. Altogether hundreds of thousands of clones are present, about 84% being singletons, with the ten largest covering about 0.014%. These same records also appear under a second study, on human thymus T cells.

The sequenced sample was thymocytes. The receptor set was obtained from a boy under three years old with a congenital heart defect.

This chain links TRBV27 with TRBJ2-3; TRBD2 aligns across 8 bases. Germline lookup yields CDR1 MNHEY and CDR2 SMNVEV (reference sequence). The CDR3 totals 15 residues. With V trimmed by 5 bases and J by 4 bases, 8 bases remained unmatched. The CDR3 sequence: CASSAPGLAADTQYF. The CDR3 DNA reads TGTGCCAGCAGTGCACCAGGACTAGCAGCAGATACGCAGTATTTT.

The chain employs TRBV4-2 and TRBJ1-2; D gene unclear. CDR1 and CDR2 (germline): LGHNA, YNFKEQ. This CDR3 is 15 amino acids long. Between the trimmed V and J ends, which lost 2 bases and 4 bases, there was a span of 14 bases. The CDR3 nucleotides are TGTGCCAGCAGCCAATATCCCAACCTCGGCTATGGCTACACCTTC. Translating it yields CASSQYPNLGYGYTF.

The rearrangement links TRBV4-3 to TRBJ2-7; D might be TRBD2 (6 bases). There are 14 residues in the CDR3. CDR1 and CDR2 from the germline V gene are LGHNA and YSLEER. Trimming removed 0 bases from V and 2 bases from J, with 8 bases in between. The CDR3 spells CASSQEGLPYEQYF. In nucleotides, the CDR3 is TGCGCCAGCAGCCAAGAAGGACTACCCTACGAGCAGTACTTC.

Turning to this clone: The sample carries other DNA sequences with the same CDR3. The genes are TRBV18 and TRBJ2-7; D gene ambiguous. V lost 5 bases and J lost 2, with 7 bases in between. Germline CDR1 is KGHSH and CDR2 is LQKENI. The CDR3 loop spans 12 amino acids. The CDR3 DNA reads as TGTGCCAGCTCATCAGGTACCTACGAGCAGTACTTC. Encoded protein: CASSSGTYEQYF.

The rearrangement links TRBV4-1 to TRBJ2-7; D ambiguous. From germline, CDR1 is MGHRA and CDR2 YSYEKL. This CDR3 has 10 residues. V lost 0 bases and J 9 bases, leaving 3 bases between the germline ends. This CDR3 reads CASSQEAQYF. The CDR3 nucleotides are TGCGCCAGCAGCCAAGAGGCGCAGTACTTC.

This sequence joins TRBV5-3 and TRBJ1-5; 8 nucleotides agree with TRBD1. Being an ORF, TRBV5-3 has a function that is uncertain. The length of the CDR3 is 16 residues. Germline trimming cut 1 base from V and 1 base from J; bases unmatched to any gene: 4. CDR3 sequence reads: CARSLFTGGSNQPQHF. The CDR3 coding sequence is TGTGCCAGAAGCTTGTTCACAGGGGGAAGCAATCAGCCCCAGCATTTT.

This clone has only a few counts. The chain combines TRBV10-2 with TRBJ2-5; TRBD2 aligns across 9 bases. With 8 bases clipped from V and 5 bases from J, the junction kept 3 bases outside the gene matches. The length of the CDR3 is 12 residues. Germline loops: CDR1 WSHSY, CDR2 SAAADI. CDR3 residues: CASDSGSETQYF. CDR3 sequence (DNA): TGCGCCAGCGATAGCGGGAGCGAGACCCAGTACTTC.

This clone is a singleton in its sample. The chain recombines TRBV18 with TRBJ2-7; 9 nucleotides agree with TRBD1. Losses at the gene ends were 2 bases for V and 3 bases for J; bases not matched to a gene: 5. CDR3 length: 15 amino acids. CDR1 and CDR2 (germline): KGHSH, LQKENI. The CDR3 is CASSPYRGRDYEQYF. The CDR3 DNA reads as TGTGCCAGCTCACCATACAGGGGGCGGGACTACGAGCAGTACTTC.

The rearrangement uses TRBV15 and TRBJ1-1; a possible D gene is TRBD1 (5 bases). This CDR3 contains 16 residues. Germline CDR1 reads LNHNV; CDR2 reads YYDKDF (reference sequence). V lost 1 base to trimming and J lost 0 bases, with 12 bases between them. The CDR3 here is CATSRVPDTMNTEAFF. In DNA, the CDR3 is TGTGCCACCAGCAGAGTGCCGGACACCATGAACACTGAAGCTTTCTTT.

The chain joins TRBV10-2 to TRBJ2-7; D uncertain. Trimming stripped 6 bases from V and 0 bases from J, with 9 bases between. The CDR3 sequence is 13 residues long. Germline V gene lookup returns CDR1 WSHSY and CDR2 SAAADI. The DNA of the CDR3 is TGCGCCAGCAGCCCCACTGTCTCCTACGAGCAGTACTTC. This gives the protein CASSPTVSYEQYF.

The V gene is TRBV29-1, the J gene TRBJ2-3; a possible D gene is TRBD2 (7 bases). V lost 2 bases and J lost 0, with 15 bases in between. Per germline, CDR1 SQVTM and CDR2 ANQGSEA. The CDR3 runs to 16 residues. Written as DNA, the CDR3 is TGCAGCGTTGAACTTCGGGGGGCGTCGAGCACAGATACGCAGTATTTT. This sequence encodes CSVELRGASSTDTQYF.

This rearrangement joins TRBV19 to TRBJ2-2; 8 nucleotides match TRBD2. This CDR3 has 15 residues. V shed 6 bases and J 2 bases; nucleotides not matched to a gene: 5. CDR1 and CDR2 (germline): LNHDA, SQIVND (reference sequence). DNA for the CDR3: TGTGCCAGTAGGAAAGCGGGAGTTAACACCGGGGAGCTGTTTTTT. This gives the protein CASRKAGVNTGELFF.

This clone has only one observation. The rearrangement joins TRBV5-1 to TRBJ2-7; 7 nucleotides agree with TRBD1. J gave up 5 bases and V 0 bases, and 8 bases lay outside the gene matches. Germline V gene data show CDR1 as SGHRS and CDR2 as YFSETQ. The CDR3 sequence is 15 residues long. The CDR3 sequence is CASSLGVDRAHEQYF. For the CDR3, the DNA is TGCGCCAGCAGCTTGGGGGTAGACAGGGCCCACGAGCAGTACTTC.